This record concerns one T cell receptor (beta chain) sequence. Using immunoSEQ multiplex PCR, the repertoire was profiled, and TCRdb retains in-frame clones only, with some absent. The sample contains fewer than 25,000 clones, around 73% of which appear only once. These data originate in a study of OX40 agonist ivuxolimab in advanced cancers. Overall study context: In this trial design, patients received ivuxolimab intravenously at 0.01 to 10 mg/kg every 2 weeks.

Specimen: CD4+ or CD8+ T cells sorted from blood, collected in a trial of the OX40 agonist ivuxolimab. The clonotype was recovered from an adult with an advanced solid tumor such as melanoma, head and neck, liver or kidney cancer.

The CDR3 loop is CASCPSGAMNTEAFF. In DNA, the CDR3 is TGTGCCAGCTGCCCTTCGGGGGCGATGAACACTGAAGCTTTCTTT. The V and J genes are TRBV18 and TRBJ1-1, with TRBD1 as a possible D gene (6 bases). Germline V lookup: CDR1 KGHSH, CDR2 LQKENI. V was shortened by 7 bases and J by 0 bases, with 15 bases between the two germline ends. This CDR3 contains 15 residues.